This T cell receptor (beta chain) was sequenced during a study of blood T cell repertoires in COVID-19. Study details: Samples representing acute and convalescent COVID-19 were sourced from the United States, Italy and Spain. Sample material is recorded as cDNA or gDNA derived from T cells, B-cell-depleted T cells, or PBMCs.

The CDR3 length is 15 residues. Trimming at V came to 5 bases and at J to 5 bases, leaving 5 bases not matched to a gene. From germline, CDR1 is MNHEY and CDR2 SVGAGI. Methods used by the authors: Amplifying reference gene primers gave estimates of nucleated cell counts. Some clones are missing from TCRdb's copy, which holds only in-frame ones; the method was immunoSEQ multiplex PCR. Clone size and V and J calls were adopted from that table, with D and trimming inferred from the DNA. The profile shows 90,000 to 120,000 clones, over 80% of them singletons. The source of this sequence is a man aged 45-60 years with acute or convalescent COVID-19. The chain links TRBV6-5 to TRBJ2-1, with TRBD2 matching 11 bases. Source material: peripheral blood. CDR3 nucleotides: TGTGCCAGCAGTACCGGACTAGCGGGTGACAATGAGCAGTTCTTC. This gives the protein CASSTGLAGDNEQFF.